One sample yielded the 21 T cell receptor beta chains listed below, sequenced in a study of regulatory T cells in long-lasting Graves disease. Time point described: persistent/refractory GD, antithyroid drugs over 5 years with positive TRAb. With RNA extracted from PBMCs as input, the TCR library was made. iRepertoire HTBI primers and Arm-PCR of CDR3 regions built TCR beta libraries. TCRdb re-derived calls from the multiplex PCR reads in MiXCR, one entry per CDR3 protein. The sample lists about 290,000 distinct CDR3 sequences, around 21% occurring once. Sequenced material: peripheral blood mononuclear cells (PBMCs), taken when the disease was refractory, from a patient treated with antithyroid drugs. The receptor set was obtained from a female donor with Graves disease.

As for this clonotype: A far larger clone is a single base away, which makes a read error likely. The chain is built from TRBV28 and TRBJ2-5; TRBD2 is a possible D gene (7 bases). The tail of the sequence fits TRBJ2-7 better, so the J call may be wrong. Germline V lookup: CDR1 MDHEN, CDR2 SYDVKM. There are 14 residues in the CDR3. This CDR3 is CANSVGGAVREQYF. The CDR3 nucleotides are TGTGCCAACAGTGTAGGGGGGGCGGTACGCGAGCAGTACTTC.

The J gene is TRBJ2-7, the V gene TRBV6-1, with D perhaps matching TRBD2 (6 bases). The CDR3 runs 15 residues. Germline CDR1 MNHNS, CDR2 SASEGT. The ends were cut back, 6 bases at V and 2 bases at J, with 17 bases in the middle. The CDR3 coding sequence is TGTGCCAGCAGGGGGGACGGGACTCCACCCTACGAGCAGTACTTC. This translates into CASRGDGTPPYEQYF.

In regard to this clonotype: A much larger clone differs from this one at a single base, so this may be a read error. The chain recombines TRBV11-2 with TRBJ2-2; 11 bases map to TRBD2. This CDR3 has 16 amino acids. Per germline, CDR1 SGHAT and CDR2 FQNNGV. The CDR3 spells CAGSPGTSGNTGELFF. The CDR3 DNA reads TGTGCCGGCAGCCCCGGGACTAGCGGGAACACCGGGGAGCTGTTTTTT.

This rearrangement joins TRBV6-1 to TRBJ1-4, with unresolved D. This CDR3 is built from 14 residues. V lost 7 bases to trimming and J lost 3 bases, with 12 bases between them. CDR1 and CDR2 from the germline V gene are MNHNS and SASEGT. CDR3 bases: TGTGCCAGCACTCGAGACGAACCTAATGAAAAACTGTTTTTT. Amino acids: CASTRDEPNEKLFF.

This clonotype was observed a handful of times. This sequence joins TRBV18 and TRBJ1-5, with D hard to call. With 5 bases removed from V and 4 bases from J, the gap between germline ends came to 9 bases. The CDR3 consists of 13 residues. Germline V CDR1 and CDR2: KGHSH, LQKENI. CDR3 in amino acids: CASSMGGNQPQHF. Written as DNA, the CDR3 is TGTGCCAGCTCAATGGGCGGAAATCAGCCCCAGCATTTT.

The chain joins TRBV20-1 to TRBJ2-2; 9 nucleotides agree with TRBD2. After removal of 3 bases from V and 5 bases from J, the junction contained 1 base not matched to a gene. Germline lookup yields CDR1 DFQATT and CDR2 SNEGSKA (reference sequence). The CDR3 has 13 amino acids. The chain's CDR3 is CSARAGGTGELFF. In DNA, the CDR3 is TGCAGTGCTAGGGCGGGAGGGACCGGGGAGCTGTTTTTT.

The chain recombines TRBV29-1 with TRBJ2-3, with D uncertain. V lost 6 bases and J 4 bases, leaving 8 bases between the germline ends. The CDR3 runs to 11 residues. Germline V gene data show CDR1 as SQVTM and CDR2 as ANQGSEA. CDR3 sequence (DNA): TGCAGCGTCCCCATTGCAGATACGCAGTATTTT. Protein product: CSVPIADTQYF.

This clonotype has more than one count but fewer than ten. This clone may be a read error of a much larger clone one base away. V gene TRBV27 combines with J gene TRBJ1-1; D is unclear. Looked up from germline, CDR1 is MNHEY and CDR2 is SMNVEV (reference sequence). Trimming cost V 3 bases and J 0 bases, with 8 bases left between them. The CDR3 loop spans 14 amino acids. CDR3 in DNA: TGTGCCAGCAGTTTCGACAACTTGAACACTGAAGCTTTCTTT. It encodes CASSFDNLNTEAFF.

The V and J genes are TRBV19 and TRBJ1-1, with 7 nucleotides matching TRBD1. Germline V gene data show CDR1 as LNHDA and CDR2 as SQIVND (reference sequence). J gave up 0 bases and V 5 bases, and 12 bases lay outside the gene matches. The CDR3 consists of 17 residues. Here the CDR3 DNA reads TGTGCCAGTAGTTCAAGGACAGGACCCATGATGAACACTGAAGCTTTCTTT. Encoded protein: CASSSRTGPMMNTEAFF.

This clonotype has a count of ten or more. This chain connects TRBV19 to TRBJ1-5, with no clear D. The V end was cut by 3 bases, the J end by 4 bases, with 7 bases between. This CDR3 region has 13 residues. The germline CDR1 and CDR2 sequences are LNHDA and SQIVND (reference sequence). The CDR3 nucleotides read TGTGCCAGTAGTATGGCGGAAAATCAGCCCCAGCATTTT. Translated: CASSMAENQPQHF.

Only one count was recorded for this clonotype. The V call is TRBV20-1, the J call TRBJ2-2; 10 nucleotides match TRBD2. Germline CDR1 is DFQATT and CDR2 is SNEGSKA (reference sequence). The CDR3 length is 17 residues. V trimming: 6 bases; J trimming: 3 bases; junction bases outside the gene matches: 13. The CDR3 reads CSAKGLLAGWDTGELFF. The CDR3 DNA reads TGCAGTGCCAAGGGGTTACTAGCGGGATGGGACACCGGGGAGCTGTTTTTT.

This clonotype came up many times. J is TRBJ2-7 and V is TRBV29-1, with 9 bases that match TRBD2. The CDR3 has 14 residues. Germline V lookup: CDR1 SQVTM, CDR2 ANQGSEA. Losses at the gene ends were 1 base for V and 3 bases for J; bases not matched to a gene: 4. The CDR3 protein is CSVEGGSGSYEQYF. The CDR3 coding sequence is TGCAGCGTTGAAGGCGGTAGCGGGAGCTACGAGCAGTACTTC.

The chain carries TRBV5-1 and TRBJ2-2, with 10 nucleotides matching TRBD2. From germline, CDR1 is SGHRS and CDR2 YFSETQ. The CDR3 contains 17 residues. V lost 0 bases and J lost 5; bases outside the gene matches: 7. The CDR3 here is CASSLVASGSMTGELFF. CDR3 DNA sequence: TGCGCCAGCAGCTTGGTGGCTAGCGGGAGTATGACCGGGGAGCTGTTTTTT.

This clonotype has ten or more counts. The chain has TRBV2 and TRBJ1-6; no reliable D call. With 3 bases removed from V and 8 bases from J, the gap between germline ends came to 11 bases. Germline assignment: CDR1 SNHLY and CDR2 FYNNEI. The length of the CDR3 is 14 residues. CDR3 protein: CASSDATADSPLHF. CDR3 in DNA: TGTGCCAGCAGTGACGCGACGGCAGATTCACCCCTCCACTTT.

This clonotype was seen only a few times. Just one base apart from a much larger clone, this may be a read error. This chain joins TRBV2 and TRBJ1-6; D gene ambiguous. This CDR3 is 14 amino acids long. Per the germline V gene, CDR1 is SNHLY and CDR2 is FYNNEI. The CDR3: CASSAGISDSPPHF. The CDR3 nucleotides read TGTGCCAGCAGTGCTGGGATTAGTGATTCACCCCCCCACTTT. The entire variable domain, with the rest obtained from reference TRBV2 and TRBJ1-6, is as follows: EPEVTQTPSHQVTQMGQEVILRCVPISNHLYFYWYRQILGQKVEFLVSFYNNEISEKSEIFDDQFSVERPDGSNFTLKIRSTKLEDSAMYFCASSAGISDSPPHFGNGTRLTVT.

The chain uses TRBV7-9 and TRBJ2-5; 7 nucleotides agree with TRBD2. Looked up from germline, CDR1 is SEHNR and CDR2 is FQNEAQ (reference sequence). The CDR3 has 14 amino acids. J gave up 9 bases and V 5 bases, and 12 bases lay outside the gene matches. The CDR3 spells CASSNPGDAGAQYF. In DNA form, the CDR3 reads TGTGCCAGCAGCAACCCCGGGGACGCGGGGGCCCAGTACTTC.

The DNA of the CDR3 is TGTGCCAGCAGCTTGACGGGCACCCGGGGGAATGAGCAGTTCTTC. Translation: CASSLTGTRGNEQFF. V gene TRBV5-6 combines with J gene TRBJ2-1; a weak D match, TRBD2 (6 bases). V lost 1 base and J lost 7, with 15 bases in between. Germline CDR1 SGHDT, CDR2 YYEEEE. There are 15 residues in the CDR3.

This chain uses TRBV24-1 with TRBJ2-1; unclear D gene. There are 11 residues in the CDR3. Trimming cost V 5 bases and J 8 bases, with 6 bases left between them. CDR1 is KGHDR, CDR2 SFDVKD, per germline. The CDR3 protein is CATSGNDEQFF. For the CDR3, the DNA is TGTGCCACCAGTGGAAACGATGAGCAGTTCTTC.

The rearrangement uses TRBV2 and TRBJ2-2, with D perhaps TRBD2 (6 bases). V was pared by 7 bases and J by 4 bases, with 19 bases between. The CDR3 has 16 residues. Germline CDR1 is SNHLY and CDR2 is FYNNEI. CDR3 sequence (DNA): TGTGCCAGCACCCGGTGGCAGGGAGCGGGCACCGGGGAGCTGTTTTTT. It codes for CASTRWQGAGTGELFF. The whole variable domain, remainder taken from reference TRBV2 and TRBJ2-2, is EPEVTQTPSHQVTQMGQEVILRCVPISNHLYFYWYRQILGQKVEFLVSFYNNEISEKSEIFDDQFSVERPDGSNFTLKIRSTKLEDSAMYFCASTRWQGAGTGELFFGEGSRLTVL.

The chain has TRBV19 and TRBJ1-4; TRBD1 is a possible D gene (5 bases). The CDR3 spans 14 residues. CDR1 is LNHDA and CDR2 is SQIVND in the germline V gene (reference sequence). Trimming left V 6 bases short and J 8 bases short, with 16 bases between. The CDR3 spells CASRGRDVGEKLFF. In DNA form, the CDR3 reads TGTGCCAGTAGGGGACGGGACGTTGGAGAAAAACTGTTTTTT.

At least ten counts were recorded for this clonotype. The chain carries TRBV5-8 and TRBJ1-4; D perhaps matches TRBD1 (5 bases). This CDR3 region has 12 residues. Germline lookup yields CDR1 SGHTS and CDR2 YDEGEE. The V end was cut by 3 bases, the J end by 5 bases, with 5 bases between. This CDR3 is CASSYRNEKLFF. The CDR3 DNA is TGTGCCAGCAGCTACAGGAATGAAAAACTGTTTTTT.